This T cell receptor beta chain came from a study of T cells after yellow fever vaccination. From germline, CDR1 is SGDLS and CDR2 YYNGEE. The length of the CDR3 is 14 residues. V was shortened by 1 base and J by 1 base, with 8 bases between the two germline ends. UMIs and a universal primer site were added when TCR cDNA was made by 5'RACE template switching. One entry per CDR3 protein, called by TCRdb with MiXCR from the 5' RACE reads. The sample holds 500,000 to 650,000 distinct CDR3 sequences, about 13% seen once. Of note for this clonotype: Its antigen is unknown.

Study results and limitations: When the response was secondary, it was weaker but reached its peak faster, day 5 versus 15.

Material: PBMCs, obtained on the day of the yellow fever booster vaccination. The chain has TRBV9 and TRBJ1-1; a possible D gene is TRBD1 (5 bases). The TCR originated in a man under 40 who received the YFV17D yellow fever vaccine. CDR3 coding DNA: TGTGCCAGCAGCGTAAAGGGGAAGAACACTGAAGCTTTCTTT. Protein product: CASSVKGKNTEAFF.